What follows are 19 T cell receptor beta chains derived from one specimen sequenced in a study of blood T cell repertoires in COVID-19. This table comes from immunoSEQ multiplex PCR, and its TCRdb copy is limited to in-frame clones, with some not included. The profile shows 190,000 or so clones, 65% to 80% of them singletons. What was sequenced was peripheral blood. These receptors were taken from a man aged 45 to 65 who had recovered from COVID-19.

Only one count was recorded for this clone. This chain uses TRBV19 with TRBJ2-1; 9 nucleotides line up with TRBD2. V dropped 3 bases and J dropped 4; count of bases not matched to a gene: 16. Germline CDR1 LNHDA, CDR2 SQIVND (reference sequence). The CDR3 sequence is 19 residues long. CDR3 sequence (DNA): TGTGCCAGTAGTATGTTTAGTTCTAGCGGGGCCGCGCGGTACAATGAGCAGTTCTTC. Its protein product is CASSMFSSSGAARYNEQFF.

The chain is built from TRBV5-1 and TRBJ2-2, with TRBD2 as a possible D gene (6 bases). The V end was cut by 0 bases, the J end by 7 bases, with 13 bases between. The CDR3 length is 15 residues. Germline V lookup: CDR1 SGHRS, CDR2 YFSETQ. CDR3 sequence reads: CASSLDGSHRGELFF. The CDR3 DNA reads TGCGCCAGCAGCTTGGACGGGAGTCACCGCGGGGAGCTGTTTTTT.

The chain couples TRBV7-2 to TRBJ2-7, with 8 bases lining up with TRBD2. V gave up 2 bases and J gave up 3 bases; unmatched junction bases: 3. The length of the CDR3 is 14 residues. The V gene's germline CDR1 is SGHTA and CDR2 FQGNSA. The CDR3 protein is CASSLLGLDYEQYF. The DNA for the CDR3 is TGTGCCAGCAGCTTATTGGGACTAGACTACGAGCAGTACTTC.

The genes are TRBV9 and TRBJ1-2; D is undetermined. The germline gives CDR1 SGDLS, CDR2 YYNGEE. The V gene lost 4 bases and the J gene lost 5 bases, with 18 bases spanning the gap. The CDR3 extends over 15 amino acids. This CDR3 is CASSKRRELLYGYTF. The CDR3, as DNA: TGTGCCAGCAGCAAAAGACGGGAACTTCTTTATGGCTACACCTTC.

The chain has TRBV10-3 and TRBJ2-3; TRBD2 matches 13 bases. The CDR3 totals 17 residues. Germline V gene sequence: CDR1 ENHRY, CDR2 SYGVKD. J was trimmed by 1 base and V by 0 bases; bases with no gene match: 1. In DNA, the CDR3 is TGTGCCATCAGTGAGTCGGGACTAGCGGGACGCACAGATACGCAGTATTTT. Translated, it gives CAISESGLAGRTDTQYF.

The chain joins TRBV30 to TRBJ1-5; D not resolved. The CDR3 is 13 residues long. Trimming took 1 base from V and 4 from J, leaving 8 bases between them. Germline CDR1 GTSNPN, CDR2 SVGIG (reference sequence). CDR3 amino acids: CAWSEVQNQPQHF. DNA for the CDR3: TGTGCCTGGAGTGAAGTACAGAATCAGCCCCAGCATTTT.

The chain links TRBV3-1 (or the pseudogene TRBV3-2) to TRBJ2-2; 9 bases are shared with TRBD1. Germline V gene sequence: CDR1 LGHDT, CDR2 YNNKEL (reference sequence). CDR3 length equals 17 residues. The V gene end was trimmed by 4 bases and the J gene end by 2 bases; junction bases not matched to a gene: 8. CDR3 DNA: TGTGCCAGCAGCCGATACAGGGGGCACCTAAACACCGGGGAGCTGTTTTTT. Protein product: CASSRYRGHLNTGELFF.

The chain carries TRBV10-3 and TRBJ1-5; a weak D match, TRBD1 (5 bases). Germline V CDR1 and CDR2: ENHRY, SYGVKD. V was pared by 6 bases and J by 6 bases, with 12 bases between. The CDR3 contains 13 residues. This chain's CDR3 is CAIRGEDFQPQHF. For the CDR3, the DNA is TGTGCCATCAGAGGGGAGGATTTTCAGCCCCAGCATTTT.

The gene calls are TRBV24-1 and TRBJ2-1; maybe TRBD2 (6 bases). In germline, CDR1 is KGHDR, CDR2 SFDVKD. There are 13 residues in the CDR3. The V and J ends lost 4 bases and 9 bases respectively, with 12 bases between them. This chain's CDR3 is CATSDYVTSEQFF. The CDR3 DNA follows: TGTGCCACCAGTGACTATGTGACTAGTGAGCAGTTCTTC.

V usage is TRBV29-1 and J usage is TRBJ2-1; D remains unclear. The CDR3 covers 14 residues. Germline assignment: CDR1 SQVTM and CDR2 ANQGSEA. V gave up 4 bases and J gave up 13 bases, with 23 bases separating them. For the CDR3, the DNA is TGCAGCGTTGGCCCAGGCCAGGTTCTATCTCGACAGTTCTTC. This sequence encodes CSVGPGQVLSRQFF.

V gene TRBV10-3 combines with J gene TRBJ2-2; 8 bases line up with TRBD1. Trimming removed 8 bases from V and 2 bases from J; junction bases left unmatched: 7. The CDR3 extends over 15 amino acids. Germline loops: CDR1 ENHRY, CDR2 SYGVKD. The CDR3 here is CAIEPGTGNTGELFF. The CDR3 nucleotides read TGTGCCATCGAACCCGGGACAGGCAACACCGGGGAGCTGTTTTTT.

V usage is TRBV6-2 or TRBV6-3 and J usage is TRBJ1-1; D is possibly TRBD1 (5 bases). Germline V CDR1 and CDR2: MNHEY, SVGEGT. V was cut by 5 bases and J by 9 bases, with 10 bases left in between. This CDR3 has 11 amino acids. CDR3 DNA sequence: TGTGCCAGCAGTGGTCAGGGCCAAGCTTTCTTT. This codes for CASSGQGQAFF.

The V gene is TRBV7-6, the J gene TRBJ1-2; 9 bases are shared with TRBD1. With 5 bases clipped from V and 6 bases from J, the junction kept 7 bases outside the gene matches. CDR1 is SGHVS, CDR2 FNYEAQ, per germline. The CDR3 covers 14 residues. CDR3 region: CASSKTDRGDGYTF. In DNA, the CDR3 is TGTGCCAGCAGCAAGACGGACAGGGGCGATGGCTACACCTTC.

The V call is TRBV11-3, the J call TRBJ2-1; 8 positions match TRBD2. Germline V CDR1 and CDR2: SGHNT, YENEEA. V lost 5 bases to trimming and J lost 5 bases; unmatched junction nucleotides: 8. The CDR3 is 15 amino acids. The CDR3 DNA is TGTGCCAGCAGCAGTCTGGGAGCGGGAGACAATGAGCAGTTCTTC. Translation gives CASSSLGAGDNEQFF.

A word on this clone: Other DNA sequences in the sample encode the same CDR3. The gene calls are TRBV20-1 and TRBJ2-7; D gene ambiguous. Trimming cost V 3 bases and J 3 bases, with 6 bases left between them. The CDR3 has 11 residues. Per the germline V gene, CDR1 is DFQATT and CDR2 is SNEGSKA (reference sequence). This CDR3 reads CSASSSYEQYF. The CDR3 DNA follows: TGCAGTGCTAGTTCCAGCTACGAGCAGTACTTC.

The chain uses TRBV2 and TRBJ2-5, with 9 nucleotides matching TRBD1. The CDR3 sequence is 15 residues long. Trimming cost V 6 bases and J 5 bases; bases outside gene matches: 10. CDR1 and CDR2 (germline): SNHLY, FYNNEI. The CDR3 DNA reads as TGTGCCAGCAGAGGCCGGGACAGGGTCGACGAGACCCAGTACTTC. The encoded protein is CASRGRDRVDETQYF.

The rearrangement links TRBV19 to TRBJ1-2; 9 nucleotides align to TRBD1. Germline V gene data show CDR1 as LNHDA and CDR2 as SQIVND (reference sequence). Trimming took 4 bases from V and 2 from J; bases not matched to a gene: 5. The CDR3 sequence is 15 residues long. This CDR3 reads CASSTRDRENYGYTF. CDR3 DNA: TGTGCCAGTAGTACCCGGGACAGGGAGAACTATGGCTACACCTTC.

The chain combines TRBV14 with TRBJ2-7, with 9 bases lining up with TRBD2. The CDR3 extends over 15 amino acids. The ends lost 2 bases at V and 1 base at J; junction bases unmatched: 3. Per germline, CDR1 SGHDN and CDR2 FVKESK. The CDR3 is CASSQLAGPSYEQYF. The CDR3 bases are TGTGCCAGCAGCCAACTAGCGGGACCATCCTACGAGCAGTACTTC.

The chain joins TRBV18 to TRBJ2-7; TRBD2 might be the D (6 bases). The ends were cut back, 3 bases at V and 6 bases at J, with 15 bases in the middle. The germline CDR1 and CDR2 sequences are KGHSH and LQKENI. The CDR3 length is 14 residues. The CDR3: CASSPSGTDGEQYF. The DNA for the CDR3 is TGTGCCAGCTCACCTTCTGGGACTGATGGCGAGCAGTACTTC.